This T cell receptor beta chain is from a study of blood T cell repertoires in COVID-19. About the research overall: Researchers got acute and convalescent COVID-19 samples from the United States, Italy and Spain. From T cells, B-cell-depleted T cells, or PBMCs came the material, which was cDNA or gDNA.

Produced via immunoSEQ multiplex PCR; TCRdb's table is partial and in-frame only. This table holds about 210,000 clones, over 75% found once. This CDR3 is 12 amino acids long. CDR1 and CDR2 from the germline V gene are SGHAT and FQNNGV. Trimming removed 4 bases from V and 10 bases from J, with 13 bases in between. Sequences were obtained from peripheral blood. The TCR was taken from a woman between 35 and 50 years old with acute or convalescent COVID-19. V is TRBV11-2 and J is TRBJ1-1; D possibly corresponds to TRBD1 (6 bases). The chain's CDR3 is CASSSGGQRAFF. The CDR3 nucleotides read TGTGCCAGCAGCTCTGGAGGACAGAGAGCTTTCTTT.